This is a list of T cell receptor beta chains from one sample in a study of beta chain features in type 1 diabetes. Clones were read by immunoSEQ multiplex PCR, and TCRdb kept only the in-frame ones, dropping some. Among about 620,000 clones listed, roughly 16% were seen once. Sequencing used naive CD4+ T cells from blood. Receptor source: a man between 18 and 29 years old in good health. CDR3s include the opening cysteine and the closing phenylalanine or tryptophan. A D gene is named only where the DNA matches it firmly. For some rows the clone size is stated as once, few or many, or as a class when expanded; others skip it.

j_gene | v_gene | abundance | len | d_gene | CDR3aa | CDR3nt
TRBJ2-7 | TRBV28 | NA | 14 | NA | CASSLPGGDYEQYF | TGTGCCAGCAGCTTACCAGGTGGAGACTACGAGCAGTACTTC
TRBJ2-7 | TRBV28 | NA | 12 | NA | CASSFAFYEQYF | TGTGCCAGCAGTTTCGCGTTCTACGAGCAGTACTTC
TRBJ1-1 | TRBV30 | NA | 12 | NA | CAWSRTNTEAFF | TGTGCCTGGAGCAGAACGAACACTGAAGCTTTCTTT
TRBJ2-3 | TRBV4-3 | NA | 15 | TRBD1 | CASSQWDRDTDTQYF | TGCGCCAGCAGCCAATGGGACAGGGACACAGATACGCAGTATTTT
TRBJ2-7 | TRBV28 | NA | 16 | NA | CASSKGWGRNSYEQYF | TGTGCCAGCAGTAAGGGATGGGGACGGAACTCCTACGAGCAGTACTTC
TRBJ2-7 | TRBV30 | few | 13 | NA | CAWAPRGSGEQYF | TGTGCCTGGGCCCCTCGGGGGTCGGGCGAGCAGTACTTC
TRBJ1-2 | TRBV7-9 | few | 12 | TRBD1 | CASSLIEGAMTF | TGTGCCAGCAGCTTAATTGAGGGGGCGATGACCTTC
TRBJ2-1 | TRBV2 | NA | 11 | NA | CASRGYNEQFF | TGTGCCAGCCGTGGGTACAATGAGCAGTTCTTC
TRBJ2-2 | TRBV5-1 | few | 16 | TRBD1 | CASSLGGTGNTGELFF | TGCGCCAGCAGCTTGGGAGGGACAGGGAACACCGGGGAGCTGTTTTTT
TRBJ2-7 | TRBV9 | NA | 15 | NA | CASSVEAGASYEQYF | TGTGCCAGCAGCGTAGAGGCGGGGGCCTCCTACGAGCAGTACTTC
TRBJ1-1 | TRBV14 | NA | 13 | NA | CASSLQGTTEAFF | TGTGCCAGCAGCCTTCAGGGCACCACTGAAGCTTTCTTT
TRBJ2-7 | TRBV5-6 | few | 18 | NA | CASSLVWGWGRSNYEQYF | TGTGCCAGCAGCTTGGTGTGGGGTTGGGGCAGGTCAAACTACGAGCAGTACTTC
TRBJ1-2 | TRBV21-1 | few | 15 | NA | CASSVEQDRGSGYTF | TGTGCCAGCAGCGTAGAACAGGACAGGGGGAGTGGCTACACCTTC
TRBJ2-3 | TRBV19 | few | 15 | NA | CASSMASVGADTQYF | TGTGCCAGTAGTATGGCTAGCGTCGGGGCAGATACGCAGTATTTT
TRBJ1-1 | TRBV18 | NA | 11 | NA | CASSPNLVAFF | TGTGCCAGCTCGCCCAACCTCGTGGCATTCTTT
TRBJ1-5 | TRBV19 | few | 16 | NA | CASYPHGQGNYQPQHF | TGTGCCAGCTACCCCCACGGGCAGGGAAATTATCAGCCCCAGCATTTT
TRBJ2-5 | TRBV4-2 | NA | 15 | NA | CASSQPGGPGETQYF | TGTGCCAGCAGCCAACCAGGAGGCCCCGGGGAGACCCAGTACTTC
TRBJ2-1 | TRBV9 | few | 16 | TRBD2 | CASSPRPGLAYNEQFF | TGTGCCAGCAGCCCTCGACCGGGACTAGCCTACAATGAGCAGTTCTTC
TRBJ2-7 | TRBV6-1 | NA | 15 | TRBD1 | CATTSGTGGYYEQYF | TGTGCCACCACCTCGGGGACAGGGGGATACTACGAGCAGTACTTC
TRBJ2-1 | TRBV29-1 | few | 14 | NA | CSVTRAGDYNEQFF | TGCAGCGTTACTCGAGCGGGCGACTACAATGAGCAGTTCTTC
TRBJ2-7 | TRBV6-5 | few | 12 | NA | CASSRDRYEQYF | TGTGCCAGCAGTCGGGACCGCTACGAGCAGTACTTC
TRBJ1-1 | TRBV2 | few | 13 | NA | CASSLDSNTEAFF | TGTGCCAGCAGTCTCGACAGCAACACTGAAGCTTTCTTT
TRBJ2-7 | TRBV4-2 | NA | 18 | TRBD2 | CASSPAGGPEGVSYEQYF | TGTGCCAGCAGCCCAGCGGGAGGGCCGGAGGGGGTATCCTACGAGCAGTACTTC
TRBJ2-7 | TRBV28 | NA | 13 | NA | CASRDGVSYEQYF | TGTGCCAGCCGGGACGGTGTCTCCTACGAGCAGTACTTC
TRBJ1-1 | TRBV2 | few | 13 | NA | CAGRAFMNTEAFF | TGTGCCGGACGTGCTTTCATGAACACTGAAGCTTTCTTT
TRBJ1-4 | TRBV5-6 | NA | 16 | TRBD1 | CASSNAGTAGGEKLFF | TGTGCCAGCAGCAACGCCGGGACAGCTGGCGGTGAAAAACTGTTTTTT
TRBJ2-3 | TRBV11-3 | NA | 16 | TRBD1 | CASSLGTGASTDTQYF | TGTGCCAGCAGCTTAGGGACAGGGGCAAGCACAGATACGCAGTATTTT
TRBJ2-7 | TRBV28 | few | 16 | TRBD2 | CASSSGSSGSILVQYF | TGTGCCAGCAGTTCAGGGTCTAGCGGGAGTATCTTGGTGCAGTACTTC
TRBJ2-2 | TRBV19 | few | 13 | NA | CASKGKETGELFF | TGTGCCAGTAAAGGGAAGGAGACCGGGGAGCTGTTTTTT
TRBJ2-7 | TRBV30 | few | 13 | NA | CAWSRDTPYEQYF | TGTGCCTGGAGTCGGGACACCCCCTACGAGCAGTACTTC
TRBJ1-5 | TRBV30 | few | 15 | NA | CAWSLARAWNQPQHF | TGTGCCTGGAGTCTGGCCAGGGCTTGGAATCAGCCCCAGCATTTT
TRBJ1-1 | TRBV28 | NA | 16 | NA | CASSLESGAGNTEAFF | TGTGCCAGCAGTTTAGAGTCCGGGGCGGGAAACACTGAAGCTTTCTTT
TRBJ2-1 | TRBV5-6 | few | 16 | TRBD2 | CASSPLLAGYYNEQFF | TGTGCCAGCAGCCCTCTACTAGCGGGATACTACAATGAGCAGTTCTTC
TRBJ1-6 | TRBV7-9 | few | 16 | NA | CASRDQTRQRNSPLHF | TGTGCCAGCAGGGATCAGACGAGACAGAGGAATTCACCCCTCCACTTT
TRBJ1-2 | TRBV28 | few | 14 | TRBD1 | CASSLRQGGWGYTF | TGTGCCAGCAGTCTCAGACAGGGTGGATGGGGCTACACCTTC
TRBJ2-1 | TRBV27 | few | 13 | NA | CASSLWRNNEQFF | TGTGCCAGCAGTTTATGGAGGAACAATGAGCAGTTCTTC
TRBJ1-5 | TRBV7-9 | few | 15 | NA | CASSSAGRGDQPQHF | TGTGCCAGCAGTTCAGCGGGGAGGGGAGATCAGCCCCAGCATTTT
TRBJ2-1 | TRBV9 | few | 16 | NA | CASSPRGGISYNEQFF | TGTGCCAGCAGCCCTCGGGGCGGTATCTCCTACAATGAGCAGTTCTTC
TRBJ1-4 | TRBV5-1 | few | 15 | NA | CASSLDSPYNEKLFF | TGCGCCAGCAGCTTGGACAGCCCATATAATGAAAAACTGTTTTTT
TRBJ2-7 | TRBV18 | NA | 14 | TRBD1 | CASSPRQGVNEQYF | TGTGCCAGCTCACCCCGACAGGGGGTCAACGAGCAGTACTTC
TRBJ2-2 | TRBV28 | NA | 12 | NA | CASSYLTGELFF | TGTGCCAGCAGTTATCTTACCGGGGAGCTGTTTTTT
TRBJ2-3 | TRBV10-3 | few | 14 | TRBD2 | CAIRRGLDTDTQYF | TGTGCCATCAGACGAGGACTAGACACAGATACGCAGTATTTT
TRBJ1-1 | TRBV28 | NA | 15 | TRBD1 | CASSPGTGKRVEAFF | TGTGCCAGCAGCCCTGGGACAGGTAAACGGGTTGAAGCTTTCTTT
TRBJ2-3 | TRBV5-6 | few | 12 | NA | CASSPGSRAQYF | TGTGCCAGCAGCCCCGGATCGAGAGCGCAGTATTTT
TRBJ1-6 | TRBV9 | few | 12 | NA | CASSGQESPLHF | TGTGCCAGCAGCGGACAGGAGTCACCCCTCCACTTT